The present T cell receptor beta chain was sequenced within a study of OX40 agonist ivuxolimab in advanced cancers. The CDR3 loop spans 14 amino acids. CDR1 is SGHKS, CDR2 YYEKEE, per germline (reference sequence). Deletions cut 1 base from V and 8 bases from J, with 15 bases between. TCRdb keeps only in-frame clones here, not all; method: immunoSEQ multiplex PCR. This sample carries 90,000 to 120,000 clones, 91% of them seen once, and the ten largest clones take 1% to 1.5%. The sample consisted of CD4+ or CD8+ T cells sorted from blood, taken in a trial of the OX40 agonist ivuxolimab. This chain joins TRBV5-5 and TRBJ1-2, with a weak D call TRBD1 (5 bases). The sequence came from an adult with an advanced solid tumor such as melanoma, head and neck, liver or kidney cancer. DNA of the CDR3: TGTGCCAGCAGCTTGACAGGTACCCAGTGGGGCTACACCTTC. It specifies CASSLTGTQWGYTF.